Below, 17 T cell receptor beta chains from the same sample are listed, as sequenced in a study of post-analysis software for immune sequencing data. For these receptors, no antigen is known. General observations from the study: Patients showed TRBV5-6, TRBV5-1 and TRBV20-1 among five TRBV segments more frequent than in controls.

Unique molecular identifiers were present in the TCR beta cDNA libraries. TCRdb passed the PCR reads through MiXCR, listing each CDR3 protein once. The data contain hundreds of thousands of distinct CDR3 sequences, around 60% of them singletons. Sequenced sample: blood. Receptors were obtained from a girl aged 2-10 years with multiple sclerosis.

Regarding this clonotype: One junction end disagrees with the germline gene, perhaps due to a read error. The chain employs TRBV6-2 or TRBV6-3 and TRBJ2-7; D is unresolved. The CDR3 totals 13 residues. The germline V gene has CDR1 MNHEY and CDR2 SVGEGT. This CDR3 is CASSYYGSYEQYF. The CDR3 bases are TGTGCCAGCAGTTACTACGGCTCCTACGAGCAGTACTTT.

The J gene is TRBJ2-7, the V gene TRBV12-3 or TRBV12-4; 12 positions match TRBD2. The CDR3 totals 15 residues. J was trimmed by 5 bases and V by 6 bases; bases with no gene match: 8. The CDR3 sequence: CASRHRLAGVNEQYF. The CDR3 DNA is TGTGCCAGCAGGCACAGACTAGCGGGAGTAAACGAGCAGTACTTC.

The chain couples TRBV7-9 to TRBJ2-1; perhaps TRBD1 as D (6 bases). In germline, CDR1 is SEHNR, CDR2 FQNEAQ (reference sequence). The V and J ends lost 4 bases and 4 bases respectively, with 14 bases between them. The length of the CDR3 is 15 residues. The CDR3 sequence: CASSSTGLYYNEQFF. The CDR3 nucleotides are TGTGCCAGCAGCTCGACAGGCCTATATTACAATGAGCAGTTCTTC.

The gene calls are TRBV7-9 and TRBJ2-5; TRBD1 aligns across 9 bases. The J call may be incorrect, as the DNA end agrees better with TRBJ2-7. The CDR3 is 15 amino acids. Per germline, CDR1 SEHNR and CDR2 FQNEAQ (reference sequence). The CDR3: CASRSGTGPSYEQYF. CDR3 DNA: TGTGCCAGCAGATCCGGGACAGGGCCGTCCTACGAGCAGTACTTC.

This rearrangement joins TRBV20-1 to TRBJ2-3, with 14 bases fitting TRBD2. The CDR3 has 15 amino acids. Trimming removed 4 bases from V and 6 bases from J; junction bases left unmatched: 6. Germline V gives CDR1 DFQATT, CDR2 SNEGSKA (reference sequence). DNA for the CDR3: TGCAGTGCTAATGGGGGACTAGCGGGAGCGGATACGCAGTATTTT. It yields the protein CSANGGLAGADTQYF.

A single count supports this clonotype. J is TRBJ1-5 and V is TRBV29-1; tentatively, D is TRBD1 (6 bases). CDR1 is SQVTM and CDR2 is ANQGSEA in the germline V gene. The germline V and J ends were trimmed by 4 bases and 3 bases, with 10 bases remaining between them. This CDR3 has 13 residues. CDR3 bases: TGCAGCGTTGCCCGGGGGCACAATCAGCCCCAGCATTTT. The encoded protein is CSVARGHNQPQHF.

The CDR3 sequence is CASSVAAGGLSYNEQFF. DNA of the CDR3: TGTGCCAGCAGCGTAGCGGCGGGGGGGCTTTCCTACAATGAGCAGTTCTTC. This rearrangement joins TRBV9 to TRBJ2-1; TRBD2 matches 9 bases. V lost 0 bases to trimming and J lost 1 base; unmatched junction nucleotides: 5. The CDR3 length is 17 residues. Germline V gene sequence: CDR1 SGDLS, CDR2 YYNGEE.

This chain uses TRBV15 with TRBJ1-4, with 9 bases identical to TRBD1. The CDR3 covers 15 residues. The germline V gene encodes CDR1 LNHNV and CDR2 YYDKDF (reference sequence). The J segment lost 8 bases and the V segment lost 3 bases, leaving 7 bases of the junction unmatched. The CDR3 region has the DNA TGTGCCACCAGCAGTGGGGGACAGGGCCCCGAAAAACTGTTTTTT. Translating it yields CATSSGGQGPEKLFF.

This clonotype turned up a few times. The chain uses TRBV6-5 and TRBJ2-5, with D perhaps TRBD1 or TRBD2 (5 bases each). This CDR3 is built from 14 residues. Trimming took off 8 bases at V and 1 base at J, with 14 bases between the two ends. The V gene's germline CDR1 is MNHEY and CDR2 SVGAGI. This CDR3 is CASAYTGTQETQYF. Written as DNA, the CDR3 is TGTGCCAGCGCATACACCGGGACCCAAGAGACCCAGTACTTC.

A few counts support this clonotype. This rearrangement joins TRBV2 to TRBJ2-1; 10 nucleotides align to TRBD1. After removal of 6 bases from V and 7 bases from J, the junction contained 3 bases not matched to a gene. CDR1 is SNHLY, CDR2 FYNNEI, per germline. The CDR3 consists of 13 residues. CDR3 coding DNA: TGTGCCAGCAGCGCGGGACAGGGGAATGAGCAGTTCTTC. It codes for CASSAGQGNEQFF. Variable domain in full (rest from reference TRBV2 and TRBJ2-1): EPEVTQTPSHQVTQMGQEVILRCVPISNHLYFYWYRQILGQKVEFLVSFYNNEISEKSEIFDDQFSVERPDGSNFTLKIRSTKLEDSAMYFCASSAGQGNEQFFGPGTRLTVL.

The V call is TRBV6-6, the J call TRBJ2-3; 9 bases align to TRBD1. The length of the CDR3 is 15 residues. J was trimmed by 6 bases and V by 6 bases; bases with no gene match: 10. The germline CDR1 and CDR2 sequences are MNHNY and SVGAGI (reference sequence). The CDR3 DNA reads TGTGCCAGCAGACCCCGGGACAGGGCTTTGGATACGCAGTATTTT. Translation gives CASRPRDRALDTQYF.

This clonotype was found a few times. V and J are TRBV5-1 and TRBJ2-5; tentatively, D is TRBD1 or TRBD2 (5 bases each). This CDR3 contains 14 residues. V lost 4 bases, J lost 3 bases, and 13 bases lay in between. Germline loops: CDR1 SGHRS, CDR2 YFSETQ. CDR3 sequence (DNA): TGCGCCAGCAGCATCGGGACGATAAAAGAGACCCAGTACTTC. Translated: CASSIGTIKETQYF.

V is TRBV11-2 and J is TRBJ1-1; TRBD1 matches at 9 bases. The CDR3 runs to 17 residues. Germline V lookup: CDR1 SGHAT, CDR2 FQNNGV. The ends lost 2 bases at V and 0 bases at J; junction bases unmatched: 7. The CDR3 region is CASSLTQGQGMNTEAFF. CDR3 bases: TGTGCCAGCAGCTTAACGCAAGGACAGGGGATGAACACTGAAGCTTTCTTT.

The chain links TRBV7-9 to TRBJ1-1; no reliable D call. This CDR3 contains 11 residues. Germline CDR1 reads SEHNR; CDR2 reads FQNEAQ (reference sequence). V was trimmed by 2 bases and J by 7 bases, leaving 5 bases between them. CDR3 nucleotide sequence: TGTGCCAGCAGCTTAACGAATGAAGCTTTCTTT. Amino acids: CASSLTNEAFF.

This clonotype appeared a few times. The chain uses TRBV7-8 and TRBJ2-1; D may match TRBD1 or TRBD2 (5 bases each). The V and J ends lost 5 bases and 0 bases respectively, with 17 bases between them. Germline lookup yields CDR1 SGHVS and CDR2 FQNEAQ. The CDR3 runs to 17 residues. This chain's CDR3 is CASSPVYGTASYNEQFF. CDR3 DNA: TGTGCCAGCAGCCCAGTCTATGGGACGGCCTCCTACAATGAGCAGTTCTTC.

This chain links TRBV6-1 with TRBJ1-5, with 7 bases aligning to TRBD1. The CDR3 sequence is 19 residues long. The V gene's germline CDR1 is MNHNS and CDR2 SASEGT. The junction had 17 bases not matched to a gene; V was cut back by 6 bases and J by 0 bases. The CDR3 sequence is CASSLFGTAGSYSNQPQHF. CDR3 DNA sequence: TGTGCCAGCAGCCTTTTCGGGACAGCCGGCTCTTATAGCAATCAGCCCCAGCATTTT.

This clonotype was recorded only once. The chain employs TRBV4-3 and TRBJ1-2; D call uncertain. Trimming shortened V by 1 base and J by 2 bases, and 8 bases separated the two germline ends. This CDR3 is 14 amino acids long. Germline assignment: CDR1 LGHNA and CDR2 YSLEER. CDR3 sequence reads: CASSQGTQNYGYTF. CDR3 nucleotides: TGCGCCAGCAGCCAAGGGACCCAGAACTATGGCTACACCTTC.